This TCR beta chain was identified during a study of early T cells in non-severe SARS-CoV-2 infection. Per germline, CDR1 LNHDA and CDR2 SQIVND (reference sequence). CDR3 size: 15 residues. V was clipped by 5 bases and J by 4 bases, with 17 bases between them. The table lists this clonotype with many counts. TCRdb re-called the 5' RACE reads with MiXCR, one entry per CDR3 protein. The table includes some 32,000 distinct CDR3 sequences, 3.5% to 4.5% detected once. The material sequenced was whole blood. The genes are TRBV19 and TRBJ1-2; a weak D match, TRBD1 (5 bases). This sequence originates from an adult who was a healthcare worker with PCR-confirmed SARS-CoV-2 infection or an uninfected control (not recorded which). CDR3 loop: CASSEKSRQFYGYTF. The DNA for the CDR3 is TGTGCCAGTAGTGAGAAGTCGAGACAGTTCTATGGCTACACCTTC.